This TCR beta chain comes out of a study of blood T cells in healthy people across ages (dated by TCRdb to 2014 to 2015). Study-level background: In model experiments, template switching captured roughly one uniquely barcoded TCR beta cDNA molecule for every two T cells. Donors were grouped into four age groups: young (average approximately 15 years), middle-aged (39), aged (about 60) and long-lived (over 80). Two additional independent replicas of 1 million unique cDNA reads from the same blood draw were analyzed for two donors (one aged 18 to 30 and one aged 80 or older). Donors of different ages were randomly distributed across sequencing lanes to avoid experimental bias. The study measured age-related changes in TCR beta repertoire diversity using deep sequencing normalized with unique cDNA molecular identifiers. Findings and caveats that apply to the study as a whole: Observed TCR beta diversity per million T cells fell roughly linearly with age, and a significant reduction was already apparent by age about 36. A strong correlation was found between observed TCR beta diversity and the percentage of naive T cells measured by flow cytometry. Total diversity estimates from one million sequenced T cells were considered lower bounds and underestimates. Compared with the aged group, the long-lived group had more naive CD4+ T cells, fewer expanded clones and increased TCR diversity, suggesting age selection. Since profiling was done on bulk unsorted PBMCs, naive and antigen-experienced compartments could not be conclusively compared. Because donor CMV infection status was unknown, age-related changes in expanded clonotypes were potentially confounded.

To prepare the library, 5' RACE was applied. The run used an Illumina HiSeq 2500. The second PCR ran for roughly 7 to 12 cycles and used a J-beta primer mix along with a sample-barcoded 5' primer. A unique molecular identifier was introduced onto each TCR beta cDNA molecule by a template-switch 5' adaptor carrying 12 random nucleotides. Each sample yielded at least 2.5 million CDR3-containing paired-end reads. All of the RNA was converted into first-strand cDNA using the Mint cDNA synthesis kit, with a TRBC-specific oligonucleotide serving as the primer. Following uracil-DNA glycosylase treatment, a first 18-cycle PCR with universal primers M1SS and BC2_uni_R was performed on all cDNA. The published analysis was carried out like this. For normalization, 1 million high-quality reads were randomly selected from each sample, with every read carrying a distinct molecular identifier. Instead of being binned into consensus sequences, reads that shared molecular identifiers were thrown out. MiTCR, set to a Q25 quality threshold and the strictest error-elimination algorithm, was used for CDR3 identification, clonotype clustering and error correction. Lower-bound total TCR beta diversity was estimated with a nonparametric unseen species model using Euler transformation. Through fastp at Q25 and MiXCR, TCRdb rebuilt clones from the public reads, retaining in-frame beta chains. Entries that share a CDR3 protein sequence are merged under the most common genes and DNA. In this record, the V and J calls reflect TCRdb's handling and not the investigators' own analysis. The sample profile shows a few hundred thousand distinct CDR3 sequences; 25% to 30% of them were found once. Together, the top ten hold roughly 20% of the sample.

The 40 or so donors, aged about 6 to 95 years, were systemically healthy Caucasian individuals from Russia. About 10 milliliters of peripheral blood were drawn from each donor into EDTA-treated Vacutainer tubes. PBMCs were isolated by Ficoll-Paque density-gradient centrifugation, with at least 7 million obtained per sample. Trizol reagent was used to extract total RNA from PBMCs, with at least 5 micrograms per sample. For every donor, an aliquot of PBMCs went through flow cytometry to measure the percentages of naive CD45RAhigh/CD27high T cells. V loses 5 bases, J loses 1 base, and the germline ends lie 13 bases apart. CDR1 and CDR2, per the germline V gene, are SGHRS and YFSETQ. From cysteine to phenylalanine, the CDR3 is 15 amino acids long. CDR3 DNA only is kept here, 45 bases in frame from base 1. There are a few counts of this clonotype. What this receptor recognizes is not known. No much larger clone is present one base from it, and per-base qualities are unavailable.

The chain employs TRBV5-1 and TRBJ1-3; matching of 6 bases hints at TRBD1 as the D gene. Sequenced sample: blood. The clonotype was recovered from a woman between 65 and 79 years old in good health. The CDR3 region: CASSYGGGSGNTIYF. The bases read TGCGCCAGCAGTTATGGAGGGGGTTCTGGAAACACCATATATTTT. Where the CDR3 stops, the reference TRBV5-1 and TRBJ1-3 genes take over; the full variable domain is KAGVTQTPRYLIKTRGQQVTLSCSPISGHRSVSWYQQTPGQGLQFLFEYFSETQRNKGNFPGRFSGRQFSNSRSEMNVSTLELGDSALYLCASSYGGGSGNTIYFGEGSWLTVV.